This is a list of T cell receptor beta chains from one sample in a study of blood T cell repertoires in COVID-19. Clones were read by immunoSEQ multiplex PCR, and TCRdb kept only the in-frame ones, dropping some. The sample includes 150,000 or so clones, approximately 88% of them seen just once. The sample comprised peripheral blood. The receptors here all came from a man aged 50 to 60 with acute or convalescent COVID-19. Both conserved end residues are part of each CDR3. D genes are given only for firm matches. Rows give clone size only sometimes, using once, few, many, or a class for an expanded clone.

CASSLGIRDSFTGELFF	TGTGCCAGCAGCCTAGGAATCCGGGACAGTTTCACCGGGGAGCTGTTTTTT	.	TRBJ2-2	TRBD1	TRBV3-1/TRBV3-2
CASSLGSPSVYEQYF	TGCGCCAGCAGCTTGGGCTCTCCGAGCGTCTACGAGCAGTACTTC	.	TRBJ2-7	.	TRBV5-1
CASSRTRTSYNEQFF	TGTGCCAGCAGCCGCACTAGGACTTCCTACAATGAGCAGTTCTTC	few	TRBJ2-1	.	TRBV7-2
CASSAGQGRNTEAFF	TGCGCCAGCAGTGCTGGACAGGGGAGAAACACTGAAGCTTTCTTT	once	TRBJ1-1	TRBD1	TRBV10-1
CATSLLGGSGEKLFF	TGTGCCACCTCCCTACTGGGGGGATCGGGTGAAAAACTGTTTTTT	.	TRBJ1-4	.	TRBV7-9
CASSPDRATEAFF	TGTGCCAGCAGTCCGGACAGGGCCACTGAAGCTTTCTTT	.	TRBJ1-1	TRBD1	TRBV6-5
CASNPGWGYGYTF	TGTGCCAGCAATCCAGGGTGGGGCTATGGCTACACCTTC	once	TRBJ1-2	.	TRBV2
CASSPRGSAGYTF	TGTGCCAGCTCACCAAGGGGGAGTGCCGGCTACACCTTC	.	TRBJ1-2	.	TRBV18
CASSPPGLPRSYNEQFF	TGTGCCAGCAGCCCACCGGGACTACCTCGATCCTACAATGAGCAGTTCTTC	.	TRBJ2-1	TRBD2	TRBV7-2
CASSQLQGANSPLHF	TGTGCCAGCAGCCAACTACAGGGGGCGAATTCACCCCTCCACTTT	.	TRBJ1-6	TRBD1	TRBV3-1/TRBV3-2
CASSPGQGWPNEKLFF	TGTGCCAGCTCTCCGGGACAGGGGTGGCCTAATGAAAAACTGTTTTTT	.	TRBJ1-4	TRBD1	TRBV18
CASRGTTDTQYF	TGCGCCAGCCGGGGGACCACAGATACGCAGTATTTT	.	TRBJ2-3	.	TRBV10-1
CASSGGGSNQPQHF	TGTGCCAGCAGTGGAGGAGGCAGCAATCAGCCCCAGCATTTT	.	TRBJ1-5	.	TRBV2
CASSPPPLRDTGYTF	TGTGCCAGCAGCCCCCCTCCACTTAGGGACACTGGCTACACCTTC	.	TRBJ1-2	.	TRBV7-2
CASTGGRLPSYNEQFF	TGCGCCAGCACTGGGGGCCGACTTCCCTCCTACAATGAGCAGTTCTTC	.	TRBJ2-1	.	TRBV10-2
CASSQVGLADYNEQFF	TGCGCCAGCAGCCAAGTAGGGCTAGCGGATTACAATGAGCAGTTCTTC	once	TRBJ2-1	TRBD2	TRBV4-1
CASSVLTGGTDTQYF	TGTGCCAGCAGCGTATTAACAGGGGGAACAGATACGCAGTATTTT	.	TRBJ2-3	TRBD1	TRBV9
CASSPGYNSPLHF	TGTGCCAGCAGCCCGGGCTATAATTCACCCCTCCACTTT	once	TRBJ1-6	.	TRBV14
CASTAYRGTQYF	TGTGCCAGCACCGCCTACAGGGGGACGCAGTATTTT	.	TRBJ2-3	TRBD1	TRBV7-2
CASRDRYQDTDTQYF	TGCGCCAGTCGAGACAGGTACCAGGACACAGATACGCAGTATTTT	once	TRBJ2-3	.	TRBV10-2
CASSLSRANTEAFF	TGTGCCAGCAGCCTATCCAGGGCGAACACTGAAGCTTTCTTT	.	TRBJ1-1	.	TRBV5-8
CASSTGGWETQYF	TGTGCCAGCAGTACAGGGGGGTGGGAGACCCAGTACTTC	.	TRBJ2-5	TRBD1	TRBV28
CASSESVQGLRNEQFF	TGCGCCAGCAGTGAGTCTGTACAGGGTCTAAGGAATGAGCAGTTCTTC	.	TRBJ2-1	.	TRBV10-2
CASRPGGGELFF	TGTGCCAGCAGACCTGGAGGCGGGGAGCTGTTTTTT	.	TRBJ2-2	.	TRBV3-1/TRBV3-2
CASSKGQKPQHF	TGTGCCAGTAGTAAAGGACAAAAGCCCCAGCATTTT	.	TRBJ1-5	.	TRBV19
CASSAHRGLSTDTQYF	TGTGCCAGCAGTGCCCACAGGGGGCTGAGCACAGATACGCAGTATTTT	.	TRBJ2-3	TRBD1	TRBV6-2/TRBV6-3
CSVGGRVMGNEQFF	TGCAGCGTTGGTGGCAGGGTCATGGGCAATGAGCAGTTCTTC	.	TRBJ2-1	.	TRBV29-1
CASRAVYQPQHF	TGTGCCAGCAGGGCCGTATATCAGCCCCAGCATTTT	.	TRBJ1-5	.	TRBV2
CASSLDNSRSPLHF	TGTGCCAGCAGCTTAGATAACAGCCGTTCACCCCTCCACTTT	.	TRBJ1-6	.	TRBV7-9
CATSDFLTGVEGYTF	TGTGCCACCAGTGATTTCCTGACAGGGGTGGAAGGCTACACCTTC	.	TRBJ1-2	TRBD1	TRBV24-1
CASSYSRILTDTQYF	TGTGCCAGCAGTTACTCGAGGATTCTTACAGATACGCAGTATTTT	once	TRBJ2-3	.	TRBV6-2/TRBV6-3
CASSEAGGFTYEQYF	TGTGCCAGCAGTGAAGCGGGGGGATTCACCTACGAGCAGTACTTC	.	TRBJ2-7	.	TRBV6-1
CASSETGKTSTDTQYF	TGTGCCAGCAGTGAGACCGGGAAGACTAGCACAGATACGCAGTATTTT	.	TRBJ2-3	.	TRBV2
CASSEKWQGGYEQYF	TGTGCCAGCAGTGAGAAATGGCAGGGCGGCTACGAGCAGTACTTC	.	TRBJ2-7	.	TRBV2
CASSRGTGQNEKLFF	TGCGCCAGCAGCCGCGGGACGGGACAGAATGAAAAACTGTTTTTT	.	TRBJ1-4	TRBD1	TRBV5-1
CASSSPGGSPLHF	TGTGCCAGCAGTTCCCCAGGGGGGTCACCCCTCCACTTT	.	TRBJ1-6	TRBD1	TRBV28
CASSFGLAGADTQYF	TGTGCCAGCAGCTTCGGACTAGCGGGTGCAGATACGCAGTATTTT	.	TRBJ2-3	TRBD2	TRBV7-9
CAISEWGGQVPQPQHF	TGTGCCATCAGTGAGTGGGGGGGGCAAGTTCCTCAGCCCCAGCATTTT	.	TRBJ1-5	.	TRBV10-3
CASRGTTRKAFF	TGTGCCAGCAGGGGTACAACGAGGAAAGCTTTCTTT	few	TRBJ1-1	.	TRBV11-2
CASTRRGNTEAFF	TGTGCCAGCACCCGGCGGGGTAACACTGAAGCTTTCTTT	.	TRBJ1-1	.	TRBV25-1
CASSQKGGVTEAFF	TGCGCCAGCAGCCAGAAGGGAGGCGTCACTGAAGCTTTCTTT	.	TRBJ1-1	.	TRBV4-1
CASSSRGGRVQRIETQYF	TGTGCCAGCAGCTCCCGAGGGGGCAGGGTCCAACGGATAGAGACCCAGTACTTC	.	TRBJ2-5	TRBD1	TRBV13
CASSEEAGGQPQHF	TGTGCCAGCAGTGAAGAGGCAGGAGGGCAGCCCCAGCATTTT	.	TRBJ1-5	.	TRBV28
CASLGTEYTGELFF	TGTGCCAGCCTGGGGACAGAATACACCGGGGAGCTGTTTTTT	.	TRBJ2-2	TRBD1	TRBV2
CAIRTGTGNINYGYTF	TGTGCCATCAGGACCGGGACAGGGAACATTAACTATGGCTACACCTTC	.	TRBJ1-2	TRBD1	TRBV10-3
CASSYGTSGGETQYF	TGCGCCAGCAGCTACGGGACTAGCGGGGGGGAGACCCAGTACTTC	.	TRBJ2-5	TRBD2	TRBV5-1
CASSFLYLSGANVLTF	TGTGCCAGCAGCTTCTTGTATCTCTCTGGGGCCAACGTCCTGACTTTC	.	TRBJ2-6	.	TRBV5-6
CASSQEGLAGDNEQFF	TGTGCCAGCAGCCAAGAGGGACTAGCGGGGGACAATGAGCAGTTCTTC	few	TRBJ2-1	TRBD2	TRBV4-2